This T cell receptor beta chain was profiled in a study of cytomegalovirus exposure and HLA in healthy donors. Study information: Earlier findings included nearly 120 million unique TCR beta sequences obtained from approximately 170 million T cells.

V gave up 2 bases and J gave up 5 bases; unmatched junction bases: 9. The CDR3 length is 15 residues. Germline V gene lookup returns CDR1 MNHNY and CDR2 SVGAGI (reference sequence). It was with 60 Vbeta and 13 Jbeta primers that the PCR ran. The assay was immunoSEQ multiplex PCR, and TCRdb's table has in-frame clones only and misses some. The repertoire holds over 130,000 clones, with 78% as singletons. The study, taken as a whole, reports: In a later analysis, the majority of CMV-associated beta chains seemingly showed HLA restriction. Researchers reportedly found TCR beta sequences accurately predicted most subjects' HLA-A and HLA-B alleles.

Notes on this clone: Antigen unknown.

The chain links TRBV6-6 to TRBJ2-7, with 7 bases lining up with TRBD2. Sequencing used PBMCs. The sequence was obtained from a middle-aged woman in good health and CMV-seropositive. The CDR3 DNA sequence: TGTGCCAGCAGTTACCGGTGGCGGGAGTTGAACGAGCAGTACTTC. It translates to CASSYRWRELNEQYF.